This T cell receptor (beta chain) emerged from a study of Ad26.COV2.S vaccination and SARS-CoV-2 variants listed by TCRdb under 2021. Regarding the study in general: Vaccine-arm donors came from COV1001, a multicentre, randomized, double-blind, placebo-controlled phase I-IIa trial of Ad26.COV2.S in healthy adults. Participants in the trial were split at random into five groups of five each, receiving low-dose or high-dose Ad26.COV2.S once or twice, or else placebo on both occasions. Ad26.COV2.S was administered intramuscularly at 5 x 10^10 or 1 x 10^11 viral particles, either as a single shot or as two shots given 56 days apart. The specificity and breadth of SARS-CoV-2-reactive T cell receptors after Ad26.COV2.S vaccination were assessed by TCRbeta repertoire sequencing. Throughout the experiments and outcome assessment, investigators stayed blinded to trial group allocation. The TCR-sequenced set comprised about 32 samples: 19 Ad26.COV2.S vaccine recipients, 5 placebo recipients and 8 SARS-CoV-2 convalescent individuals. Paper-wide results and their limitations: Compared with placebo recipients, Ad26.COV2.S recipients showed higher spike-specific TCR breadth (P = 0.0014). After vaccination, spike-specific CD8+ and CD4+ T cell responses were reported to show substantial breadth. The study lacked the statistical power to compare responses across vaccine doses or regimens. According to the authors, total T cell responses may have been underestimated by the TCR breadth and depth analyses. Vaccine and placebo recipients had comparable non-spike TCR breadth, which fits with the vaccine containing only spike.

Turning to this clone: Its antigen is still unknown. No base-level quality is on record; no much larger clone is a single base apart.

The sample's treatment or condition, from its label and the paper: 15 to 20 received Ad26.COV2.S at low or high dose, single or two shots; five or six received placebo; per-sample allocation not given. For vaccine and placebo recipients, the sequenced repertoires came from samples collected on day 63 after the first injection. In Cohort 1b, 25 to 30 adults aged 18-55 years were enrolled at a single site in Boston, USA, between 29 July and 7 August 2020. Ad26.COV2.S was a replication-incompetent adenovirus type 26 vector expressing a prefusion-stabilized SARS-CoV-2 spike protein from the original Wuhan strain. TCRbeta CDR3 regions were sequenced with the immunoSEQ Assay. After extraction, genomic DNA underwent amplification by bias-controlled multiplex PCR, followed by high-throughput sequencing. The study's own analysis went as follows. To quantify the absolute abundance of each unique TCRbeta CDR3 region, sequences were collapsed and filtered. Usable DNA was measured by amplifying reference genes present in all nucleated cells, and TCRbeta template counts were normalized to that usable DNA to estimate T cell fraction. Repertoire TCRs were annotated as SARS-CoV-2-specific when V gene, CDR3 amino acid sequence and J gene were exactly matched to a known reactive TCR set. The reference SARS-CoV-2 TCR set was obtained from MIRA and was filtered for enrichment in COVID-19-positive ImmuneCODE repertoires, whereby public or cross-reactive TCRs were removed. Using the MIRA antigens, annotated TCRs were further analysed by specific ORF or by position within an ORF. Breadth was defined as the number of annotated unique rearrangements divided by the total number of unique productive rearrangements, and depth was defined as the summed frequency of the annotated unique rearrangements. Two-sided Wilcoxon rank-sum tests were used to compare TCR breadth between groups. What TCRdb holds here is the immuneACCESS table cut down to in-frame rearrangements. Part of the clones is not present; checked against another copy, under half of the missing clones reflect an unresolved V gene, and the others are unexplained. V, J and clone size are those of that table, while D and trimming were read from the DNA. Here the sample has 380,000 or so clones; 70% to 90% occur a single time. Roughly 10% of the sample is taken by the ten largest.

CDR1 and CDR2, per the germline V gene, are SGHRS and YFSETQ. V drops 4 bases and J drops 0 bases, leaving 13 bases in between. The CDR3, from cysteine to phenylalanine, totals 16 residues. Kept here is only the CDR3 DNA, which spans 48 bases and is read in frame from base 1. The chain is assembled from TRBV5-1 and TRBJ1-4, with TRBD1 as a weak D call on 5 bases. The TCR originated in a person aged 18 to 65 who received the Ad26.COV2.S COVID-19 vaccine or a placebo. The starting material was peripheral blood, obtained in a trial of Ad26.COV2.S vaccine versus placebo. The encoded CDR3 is CASSPGRIATNEKLFF. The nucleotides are TGCGCCAGCAGCCCGGGACGGATTGCAACTAATGAAAAACTGTTTTTT.